This T cell receptor (beta chain) was recorded in a study of cytomegalovirus exposure and HLA in healthy donors. Study as a whole: Earlier sequencing of approximately 180 million T cells yielded 100 million to 140 million unique TCR beta sequences. Findings of the study overall: Among CMV-associated TCR beta chains, most appeared HLA-restricted in a later analysis. Altogether, about 160 TCR beta chains were recorded as cytomegalovirus-associated. Using a false discovery rate of 0.05, a later analysis showed that approximately 18,000 TCR beta sequences were associated with HLA alleles.

A word on this clone: Its antigen is unidentified.

PCR was performed using 60 Vbeta and 13 Jbeta primers. Generated by immunoSEQ multiplex PCR, the TCRdb table keeps only in-frame clones and is missing some. The sample has 95,000 to 150,000 clones; 75% to 90% are singletons. The TCR sequence derives from a female donor in good health and CMV-seropositive. The sequenced material came from PBMCs.

CDR3 sequence: CASSESSYEQYF. CDR3 bases: TGTGCCAGCAGTGAATCTTCCTACGAGCAGTACTTC. The chain is built from TRBV2 and TRBJ2-7; D gene uncertain. The CDR3 has 12 residues. Trimming stripped 2 bases from V and 1 base from J, with 3 bases between. The germline V gene encodes CDR1 SNHLY and CDR2 FYNNEI.